The 27 T cell receptor beta chains in this list originate from one sample, sequenced in a study of blood T cell repertoires in COVID-19. The repertoire was sequenced with immunoSEQ multiplex PCR; TCRdb's copy has only in-frame clones and lacks some. The table records about 160,000 clones, around 87% of them present only once. Sequencing was performed on peripheral blood. The receptors stem from a woman between 70 and 85 years old with COVID-19, enrolled during active disease.

The gene calls are TRBV10-3 and TRBJ1-5; weak D call: TRBD1 (5 bases). CDR1 and CDR2 from the germline V gene are ENHRY and SYGVKD. The CDR3 has 15 amino acids. V was trimmed by 5 bases and J by 3 bases, leaving 14 bases between them. CDR3 amino acids: CAISPAGGVNQPQHF. The CDR3 coding sequence is TGTGCCATCAGTCCCGCGGGGGGGGTCAATCAGCCCCAGCATTTT.

J is TRBJ1-2 and V is TRBV18; perhaps TRBD1 as D (6 bases). The germline V gene encodes CDR1 KGHSH and CDR2 LQKENI. With 3 bases removed from V and 6 bases from J, the gap between germline ends came to 17 bases. The CDR3 totals 15 residues. In DNA form, the CDR3 reads TGTGCCAGCTCACCCGCCAGGGGCAGGGTGGATGGCTACACCTTC. Residues: CASSPARGRVDGYTF.

The chain employs TRBV5-4 and TRBJ1-1, with D perhaps TRBD1 (5 bases). V dropped 4 bases and J dropped 1 base, with 23 bases sitting between them. The V gene's germline CDR1 is SGHNT and CDR2 YYREEE (reference sequence). CDR3 size: 18 residues. The CDR3 DNA sequence: TGTGCCAGCAGCCGAGGAAGGGGTTTCTCCGCCGGGAACACTGAAGCTTTCTTT. This encodes CASSRGRGFSAGNTEAFF.

The chain links TRBV18 to TRBJ2-7, with 7 nucleotides matching TRBD1. The V segment lost 3 bases and the J segment 2 bases; nucleotides outside the gene matches: 4. The CDR3 loop spans 14 amino acids. Per germline, CDR1 KGHSH and CDR2 LQKENI. The CDR3 DNA sequence: TGTGCCAGCTCACCCGACAGGGACACCTACGAGCAGTACTTC. Translated: CASSPDRDTYEQYF.

The chain uses TRBV6-5 and TRBJ2-7, with 11 bases aligning to TRBD1. The germline CDR1 and CDR2 sequences are MNHEY and SVGAGI. Trimming removed 9 bases from V and 7 bases from J; junction bases left unmatched: 5. The CDR3 extends over 12 amino acids. In DNA, the CDR3 is TGTGCCAGGGACAGGGGGCATCGGGAGCAGTACTTC. Protein: CARDRGHREQYF.

The rearrangement joins TRBV28 to TRBJ1-2; D is unclear. This CDR3 spans 12 amino acids. Germline-derived CDR1 and CDR2 are MDHEN and SYDVKM. V lost 3 bases and J 8 bases, leaving 10 bases between the germline ends. CDR3 in DNA: TGTGCCAGCAGTTTGCAGGTAAACGGCTACACCTTC. As protein: CASSLQVNGYTF.

The chain joins TRBV5-1 to TRBJ2-7; 8 bases are a match to TRBD1. J gave up 6 bases and V 4 bases, and 12 bases lay outside the gene matches. Germline V lookup: CDR1 SGHRS, CDR2 YFSETQ. This CDR3 comprises 15 residues. The CDR3: CASSPDRANLVEQYF. DNA of the CDR3: TGCGCCAGCAGCCCGGACAGGGCTAACCTGGTCGAGCAGTACTTC. Full variable domain (rest looked up from reference TRBV5-1 and TRBJ2-7): KAGVTQTPRYLIKTRGQQVTLSCSPISGHRSVSWYQQTPGQGLQFLFEYFSETQRNKGNFPGRFSGRQFSNSRSEMNVSTLELGDSALYLCASSPDRANLVEQYFGPGTRLTVT.

This clone has a single count. The CDR3 DNA reads as TGTGCCAGCAGCCAAGCCCGCGGATCGCGGGCAAGCACAGATACGCAGTATTTT. Translated, it gives CASSQARGSRASTDTQYF. The chain carries TRBV4-2 and TRBJ2-3; the D gene is possibly TRBD2 (5 bases). The CDR3 sequence is 18 residues long. Germline V gene lookup returns CDR1 LGHNA and CDR2 YNFKEQ. V gave up 1 base and J gave up 0 bases, with 17 bases separating them.

The J gene is TRBJ1-2, the V gene TRBV18; 7 nucleotides match TRBD1. The V segment lost 3 bases and the J segment 7 bases; nucleotides outside the gene matches: 14. CDR1 KGHSH and CDR2 LQKENI come from the germline V gene. This CDR3 spans 16 amino acids. This CDR3 reads CASSPMPGQIQAGYTF. The DNA of the CDR3 is TGTGCCAGCTCACCGATGCCGGGACAGATACAGGCTGGCTACACCTTC.

The rearrangement links TRBV3-1 (or the pseudogene TRBV3-2) to TRBJ1-2; D unresolved. From germline, CDR1 is LGHDT and CDR2 YNNKEL (reference sequence). The V and J ends lost 2 bases and 4 bases respectively, with 8 bases between them. The length of the CDR3 is 13 residues. This CDR3 is CASSQFSGYGYTF. CDR3 coding DNA: TGTGCCAGCAGCCAATTCTCAGGCTATGGCTACACCTTC.

The chain uses TRBV30 and TRBJ1-1, with a weak D call TRBD1 (6 bases). Germline loops: CDR1 GTSNPN, CDR2 SVGIG (reference sequence). Deletions cut 3 bases from V and 0 bases from J, with 8 bases between. The CDR3 contains 13 residues. The CDR3 DNA reads TGTGCCTGGAGGGGACAATTGAACACTGAAGCTTTCTTT. Translating it yields CAWRGQLNTEAFF.

J is TRBJ2-2 and V is TRBV28, with 7 bases aligning to TRBD2. J was trimmed by 1 base and V by 1 base; bases with no gene match: 3. This CDR3 contains 16 residues. Germline assignment: CDR1 MDHEN and CDR2 SYDVKM. CDR3: CASSLLRGGNTGELFF. The CDR3, as DNA: TGTGCCAGCAGTTTATTGCGCGGGGGGAACACCGGGGAGCTGTTTTTT.

Here the CDR3 reads CASSPSTGGEQYF. The CDR3 DNA sequence: TGTGCCAGCAGCCCATCGACAGGGGGCGAGCAGTACTTC. J is TRBJ2-7 and V is TRBV5-4; 9 bases agree with TRBD1. The germline V gene has CDR1 SGHNT and CDR2 YYREEE (reference sequence). CDR3 length: 13 amino acids. The V segment lost 4 bases and the J segment 6 bases; nucleotides outside the gene matches: 5.

This chain joins TRBV14 and TRBJ1-3; D is ambiguous. Germline V gene data show CDR1 as SGHDN and CDR2 as FVKESK. V was cut by 3 bases and J by 8 bases, with 14 bases left in between. This CDR3 comprises 14 residues. CDR3 sequence (DNA): TGTGCCAGCAGCCAGGCAGGACTCGGGGACACCATATATTTT. Amino acid sequence: CASSQAGLGDTIYF.

The chain is built from TRBV19 and TRBJ1-5; D is undetermined. V was pared by 0 bases and J by 5 bases, with 8 bases between. The CDR3 spans 14 residues. Germline V CDR1 and CDR2: LNHDA, SQIVND (reference sequence). DNA for the CDR3: TGTGCCAGTAGTATAGACACAGCTGATCAGCCCCAGCATTTT. It is translated as CASSIDTADQPQHF.

The chain links TRBV28 to TRBJ1-5, with D unclear. Trimming took 3 bases from V and 1 from J, leaving 10 bases between them. Germline V CDR1 and CDR2: MDHEN, SYDVKM. The CDR3 is made up of 15 amino acids. The DNA of the CDR3 is TGTGCCAGCAGTTTGGCAGACTTCAGCAATCAGCCCCAGCATTTT. It encodes CASSLADFSNQPQHF.

The chain employs TRBV10-3 and TRBJ2-2, with TRBD1 matching 10 bases. V trimming: 10 bases; J trimming: 6 bases; junction bases outside the gene matches: 8. Per germline, CDR1 ENHRY and CDR2 SYGVKD. This CDR3 contains 14 residues. For the CDR3, the DNA is TGTGCCACCCAGGGACAGGGGAAGGCCGGGGAGCTGTTTTTT. Its protein is CATQGQGKAGELFF.

The rearrangement uses TRBV28 and TRBJ1-2; 7 nucleotides agree with TRBD1. Germline trimming cut 9 bases from V and 5 bases from J; bases unmatched to any gene: 12. The CDR3 loop spans 14 amino acids. The germline CDR1 and CDR2 sequences are MDHEN and SYDVKM. The CDR3 DNA reads TGTGCCAGTGGGACAGCCAAGGCGGGTTATGGCTACACCTTC. It encodes CASGTAKAGYGYTF.

The chain links TRBV5-1 to TRBJ2-1; TRBD2 aligns across 8 bases. The J segment lost 2 bases and the V segment lost 0 bases, leaving 4 bases of the junction unmatched. The germline CDR1 and CDR2 sequences are SGHRS and YFSETQ. The CDR3 contains 16 residues. CDR3 sequence: CASSLAGGGTYNEQFF. The CDR3, as DNA: TGCGCCAGCAGCTTGGCAGGCGGGGGGACCTACAATGAGCAGTTCTTC.

This chain joins TRBV4-1 and TRBJ1-2; D might be TRBD1 (5 bases). CDR3 size: 16 residues. Germline CDR1 and CDR2: MGHRA and YSYEKL. The V end lost 0 bases, the J end lost 9 bases, and 20 bases lay between the germline ends. This CDR3 is CASSQDSSGRVDSYTF. In DNA, the CDR3 is TGCGCCAGCAGCCAAGACTCGAGTGGCAGGGTCGACAGCTACACCTTC.

This rearrangement joins TRBV18 to TRBJ1-1; 7 bases match TRBD1. The CDR3 loop spans 14 amino acids. With V trimmed by 5 bases and J by 7 bases, 10 bases remained unmatched. Germline CDR1 and CDR2: KGHSH and LQKENI. CDR3 sequence (DNA): TGTGCCAGCTCATCAAATACAGGGGATCTTGAAGCTTTCTTT. As protein: CASSSNTGDLEAFF.

V and J are TRBV10-3 and TRBJ2-3; TRBD1 agrees at 10 bases. J was trimmed by 5 bases and V by 2 bases; bases with no gene match: 7. Germline CDR1 ENHRY, CDR2 SYGVKD. This CDR3 comprises 16 residues. This CDR3 is CAISEHGTGELDTQYF. The CDR3 DNA sequence: TGTGCCATCAGTGAGCATGGGACAGGGGAACTAGATACGCAGTATTTT.

This rearrangement joins TRBV5-1 to TRBJ1-1, with 11 positions matching TRBD1. Per germline, CDR1 SGHRS and CDR2 YFSETQ. V lost 2 bases, J lost 4 bases, and 4 bases stayed unmatched. The CDR3 loop spans 15 amino acids. CDR3 residues: CASSFGQGAFTEAFF. Written as DNA, the CDR3 is TGCGCCAGCAGCTTCGGACAGGGGGCCTTCACTGAAGCTTTCTTT.

The chain links TRBV29-1 to TRBJ2-2; 9 nucleotides line up with TRBD2. CDR3 length: 13 amino acids. Germline V gives CDR1 SQVTM, CDR2 ANQGSEA. V lost 6 bases and J lost 7; bases outside the gene matches: 6. The CDR3 here is CSVRRGGDGELFF. The CDR3 DNA follows: TGCAGCGTCCGGCGGGGGGGCGACGGGGAGCTGTTTTTT.

The chain has TRBV19 and TRBJ1-5, with D possibly matching TRBD1 (5 bases). Looked up from germline, CDR1 is LNHDA and CDR2 is SQIVND (reference sequence). CDR3 length equals 13 residues. Trimming cost V 3 bases and J 7 bases, with 10 bases left between them. The CDR3 sequence: CASSIAGGQPQHF. The CDR3 region has the DNA TGTGCCAGTAGTATTGCGGGGGGGCAGCCCCAGCATTTT.

This rearrangement joins TRBV5-4 to TRBJ2-7; the match to TRBD1 covers 7 bases. There are 15 residues in the CDR3. V shed 4 bases and J 0 bases; nucleotides not matched to a gene: 7. Germline lookup yields CDR1 SGHNT and CDR2 YYREEE (reference sequence). The CDR3 coding sequence is TGTGCCAGCAGCACCCCGGGACAGACCTCCTACGAGCAGTACTTC. This sequence encodes CASSTPGQTSYEQYF.

In the case of this clone: This same CDR3 is encoded by further DNA sequences in the sample. The V call is TRBV3-1 (or the pseudogene TRBV3-2), the J call TRBJ1-1, with D possibly TRBD1 on 5 matching bases. Trimming pared 2 bases from V and 1 base from J, leaving 11 bases between. Germline CDR1 reads LGHDT; CDR2 reads YNNKEL (reference sequence). The CDR3 loop spans 15 amino acids. The CDR3: CASSQSGGGNTEAFF. CDR3 nucleotides: TGTGCCAGCAGCCAAAGTGGGGGGGGGAACACTGAAGCTTTCTTT.